Here is one T cell receptor (beta chain) with its context. Its antigen target is currently unknown. The input lacks base qualities; no much larger clone sits a single base away. The sample comes from a study of PD-L1 blockade in urothelial cancer (dated by TCRdb to between 2016 and 2019). About the study as a whole: Every patient began therapy in 2014 and was given atezolizumab 1,200 mg intravenously every 3 weeks. Durable clinical benefit was defined as progression-free survival longer than 6 months, and TCR features were also tested against progression-free and overall survival. Blood samples were analyzed at two time points: 3 weeks after treatment start (second dose) and 6 weeks after treatment start. Somatic, immune and clinical correlates of response to PD-L1 blockade with atezolizumab in urothelial cancer were the focus of an exploratory multi-omic analysis. An ECOG performance status of 0 or 1 was recorded for the patients, and 0 to 3 prior chemotherapy regimens had been received by the patients. Pretreatment tumor samples, along with matched peripheral blood serially collected before and after atezolizumab treatment, were subjected to TCR sequencing. In the same patients, whole exome sequencing and RNA sequencing of pretreatment tumors were performed in addition to TCR sequencing. Blood samples gave median yields of around 140,000 T cells and 82,636 unique TCRs, along with a median clonality of 0.080. Nine patients reached durable clinical benefit, while fewer than 25 patients did not. About nine tenths of the roughly 29 patients were identified as males with urothelial cancer of bladder origin, and a prior smoking history was reported by 18 of 29 patients. Pretreatment blood TCR-seq was available for about 27 patients, at least one posttreatment blood collection was obtained for about 25 patients, and tumor TCR-seq was available for about 25 patients.

What the work shows at the level of the full study, not this receptor alone: Because the sample size was small (n = 29) and many of the analyses were exploratory, the results are meant to be hypothesis-generating. A pretreatment peripheral blood TCR clonality below the median was linked to improved progression-free and overall survival. Patients with durable benefit showed greater expansion of tumor-associated TCR clones in peripheral blood 3 weeks after starting treatment (n ≈ 21, p = 0.022).

Synthetic TCR analog templates were spiked into each PCR to estimate absolute template abundance from read counts. The immunoSEQ assay was used to amplify TCRbeta CDR3 regions from genomic DNA with bias-controlled V and J gene primers. Sequencing of rearranged TCRbeta segments was done at approximately 20X coverage. From the authors' description of their analysis: Sequencing errors were corrected by clustering, and CDR3s were annotated against IMGT so that V, D and J genes could be assigned. Out-of-frame and stop-codon sequences were excluded, and only productive TCRbeta rearrangements were used in downstream analyses. Clonality was computed as one minus Shannon entropy normalized by the log of the number of unique productive sequences. Fisher's exact test with Benjamini-Hochberg correction, using a cutoff of adjusted p below 0.01, was how clones that differed between time points or between blood and tumor were identified. TCRdb took over this immuneACCESS table, retaining in-frame rearrangements with V and J assigned. Such tables are incomplete; in checked studies, under half of the missing clones stem from an unresolved V gene, and the remainder is unexplained. D and trimming were read from the DNA, whereas the V and J calls and clone size are those reported in that table. The sample records around 130,000 clones, around 85% of which are singletons. The ten largest clonotypes hold roughly 3.2% of the sample.

CDR1 and CDR2, per the germline V gene, are SGHTA and FQGNSA. The CDR3 measures 14 amino acids from cysteine to phenylalanine. The read is trimmed to its CDR3 DNA, 42 bases read in frame from base 1. Between the V and J ends, shortened by 5 bases and 2 bases respectively, the junction contains 9 bases. This sample's time point label indicates: pretreatment peripheral blood. A cohort of about 31 patients with locally advanced or metastatic urothelial carcinoma, treated at Memorial Sloan Kettering on a trial protocol, was included. Peripheral blood mononuclear cells were collected pretreatment and during treatment, at between 1 and 8 total time points per patient. The Qiagen DNeasy Blood extraction kit was used to purify genomic DNA from total PBMCs and tumor samples. PBMCs were collected pretreatment and during treatment and were isolated and stored as previously described.

The sequences come from PBMCs, collected around atezolizumab (anti-PD-L1) treatment. This TCR was recovered from a man aged 45 to 65 with urothelial cancer. This chain joins TRBV7-2 to TRBJ2-2; the D segment could be TRBD2, given 5 matching bases. The CDR3 region reads CASSNLANTGELFF. The bases are TGTGCCAGCAGCAATCTAGCCAACACCGGGGAGCTGTTTTTT. Where the CDR3 stops, the reference TRBV7-2 and TRBJ2-2 genes take over; the full variable domain is GAGVSQSPSNKVTEKGKDVELRCDPISGHTALYWYRQSLGQGLEFLIYFQGNSAPDKSGLPSDRFSAERTGGSVSTLTIQRTQQEDSAVYLCASSNLANTGELFFGEGSRLTVL.